A single sample gave rise to the 24 T cell receptor beta chains below, sequenced in a study of blood T cell repertoires in COVID-19. Some clones are missing from TCRdb's copy, which holds only in-frame ones; the method was immunoSEQ multiplex PCR. The repertoire consists of about 200,000 clones, with roughly 92% occurring once and the leading ten covering roughly 0.76%. Sequencing was carried out using peripheral blood. The receptors stem from a man under 40 with COVID-19, enrolled during active disease.

The J gene is TRBJ2-5, the V gene TRBV27; D possibly corresponds to TRBD2 (6 bases). The CDR3 runs 15 residues. The germline V and J ends were trimmed by 5 bases and 2 bases, with 15 bases remaining between them. Germline loops: CDR1 MNHEY, CDR2 SMNVEV (reference sequence). CDR3 bases: TGTGCCAGCAGTGGGGGGTGGCGTTGGCAAGAGACCCAGTACTTC. It specifies CASSGGWRWQETQYF.

This chain links TRBV9 with TRBJ1-2; D not certain. Trimming shortened V by 4 bases and J by 8 bases, and 12 bases separated the two germline ends. Germline loops: CDR1 SGDLS, CDR2 YYNGEE. The CDR3 is 12 amino acids. CDR3 in amino acids: CASSPFTGGYTF. The CDR3 DNA reads TGTGCCAGCAGCCCCTTTACCGGGGGCTACACCTTC.

The chain joins TRBV9 to TRBJ2-1; TRBD1 matches at 11 bases. The CDR3 sequence is 16 residues long. Per the germline V gene, CDR1 is SGDLS and CDR2 is YYNGEE. The junction had 10 bases not matched to a gene; V was cut back by 4 bases and J by 7 bases. CDR3 sequence: CASSSTGQGVMNEQFF. CDR3 DNA sequence: TGTGCCAGCAGCTCAACGGGACAGGGGGTGATGAATGAGCAGTTCTTC.

The chain carries TRBV10-2 and TRBJ2-1; no firm D call. The CDR3 has 12 amino acids. The V and J ends lost 5 bases and 2 bases respectively, with 4 bases between them. Per the germline V gene, CDR1 is WSHSY and CDR2 is SAAADI. The CDR3 DNA sequence: TGCGCCAGCAGTATTACCTACAATGAGCAGTTCTTC. Amino acid sequence: CASSITYNEQFF.

The CDR3 bases are TGCGCCAGCAGCTTGGACAGGGTAACAACCTACGAGCAGTACTTC. This codes for CASSLDRVTTYEQYF. This chain uses TRBV5-1 with TRBJ2-7; tentatively, D is TRBD1 (6 bases). V dropped 0 bases and J dropped 2 bases, with 12 bases sitting between them. The CDR3 has 15 amino acids. Per germline, CDR1 SGHRS and CDR2 YFSETQ.

The chain carries TRBV19 and TRBJ1-1, with 10 bases matching TRBD1. The CDR3 covers 17 residues. The ends lost 5 bases at V and 5 bases at J; junction bases unmatched: 14. Germline CDR1 and CDR2: LNHDA and SQIVND (reference sequence). This CDR3 is CASSPIPGDRGNTEAFF. In DNA, the CDR3 is TGTGCCAGTAGTCCGATACCAGGGGACAGGGGAAATACTGAAGCTTTCTTT.

The chain has TRBV6-1 and TRBJ1-3; D is unresolved. V was shortened by 2 bases and J by 0 bases, with 8 bases between the two germline ends. The CDR3 contains 15 residues. Germline V gives CDR1 MNHNS, CDR2 SASEGT. The CDR3 sequence: CASSEFDFSGNTIYF. The CDR3 DNA reads as TGTGCCAGCAGTGAATTTGACTTCTCTGGAAACACCATATATTTT.

The chain uses TRBV28 and TRBJ2-1, with 7 bases identical to TRBD1. The CDR3 has 18 amino acids. Losses at the gene ends were 4 bases for V and 4 bases for J; bases not matched to a gene: 16. Germline assignment: CDR1 MDHEN and CDR2 SYDVKM. CDR3 DNA sequence: TGTGCCAGCAGTTACCCAACTAAACAGGGGAAGGGTTACAATGAGCAGTTCTTC. It translates to CASSYPTKQGKGYNEQFF.

The chain couples TRBV10-2 to TRBJ1-2, with 9 bases lining up with TRBD1. The CDR3 is made up of 14 amino acids. Germline CDR1 and CDR2: WSHSY and SAAADI. Trimming cost V 7 bases and J 7 bases; bases outside gene matches: 10. The CDR3 protein is CASTGTGRVAGYTF. CDR3 coding DNA: TGCGCCAGCACCGGGACAGGGAGGGTTGCTGGCTACACCTTC.

The V gene is TRBV5-1, the J gene TRBJ2-1; a weak D match, TRBD2 (6 bases). The CDR3 length is 14 residues. V was clipped by 4 bases and J by 8 bases, with 16 bases between them. Germline CDR1 and CDR2: SGHRS and YFSETQ. CDR3: CASSQEGTNYEQFF. CDR3 nucleotide sequence: TGCGCCAGCAGCCAGGAGGGGACGAATTATGAGCAGTTCTTC.

The CDR3, as DNA: TGTGCCAGCAGCCAACCAGGGACTGAAGCTTTCTTT. Its protein is CASSQPGTEAFF. The chain combines TRBV11-3 with TRBJ1-1; tentatively, D is TRBD1 (5 bases). Per germline, CDR1 SGHNT and CDR2 YENEEA. This CDR3 comprises 12 residues. Trimming took 5 bases from V and 5 from J, leaving 9 bases between them.

The chain links TRBV10-3 to TRBJ1-5; TRBD1 might be the D (6 bases). V was cut by 3 bases and J by 9 bases, with 12 bases left in between. Germline lookup yields CDR1 ENHRY and CDR2 SYGVKD. The CDR3 sequence is 13 residues long. CDR3: CAISETGKPPQHF. The CDR3 region has the DNA TGTGCCATCAGTGAAACAGGGAAGCCGCCCCAGCATTTT.

The chain is built from TRBV6-5 and TRBJ1-1; no reliable D call. The CDR3 sequence is 11 residues long. Germline V gene sequence: CDR1 MNHEY, CDR2 SVGAGI. The ends were cut back, 8 bases at V and 3 bases at J, with 7 bases in the middle. CDR3: CASRRDTEAFF. The CDR3 DNA follows: TGTGCCAGCCGGCGGGACACTGAAGCTTTCTTT.

This clone was detected once. The chain recombines TRBV11-2 with TRBJ1-5; TRBD1 is a possible D gene (6 bases). The ends were cut back, 5 bases at V and 7 bases at J, with 12 bases in the middle. The CDR3 extends over 13 amino acids. Germline V CDR1 and CDR2: SGHAT, FQNNGV. In nucleotides, the CDR3 is TGTGCCAGCAGCCACCCAGGGGAACAGCCCCAGCATTTT. This sequence encodes CASSHPGEQPQHF.

This chain connects TRBV19 to TRBJ1-1; 9 bases are a match to TRBD1. The CDR3 covers 15 residues. The junction had 11 bases not matched to a gene; V was cut back by 8 bases and J by 4 bases. Germline CDR1 is LNHDA and CDR2 is SQIVND (reference sequence). The CDR3 coding sequence is TGTGCCAGTTCGGCACAGGGGGCTAAGGGCACTGAAGCTTTCTTT. This sequence encodes CASSAQGAKGTEAFF. Variable domain in full (rest from reference TRBV19 and TRBJ1-1): DGGITQSPKYLFRKEGQNVTLSCEQNLNHDAMYWYRQDPGQGLRLIYYSQIVNDFQKGDIAEGYSVSREKKESFPLTVTSAQKNPTAFYLCASSAQGAKGTEAFFGQGTRLTVV.

The chain has TRBV3-1 (or the pseudogene TRBV3-2) and TRBJ1-5; 8 bases agree with TRBD1. The CDR3 consists of 15 residues. The germline gives CDR1 LGHDT, CDR2 YNNKEL (reference sequence). V shed 0 bases, J shed 4 bases, and the junction held 2 bases outside the gene matches. The CDR3 reads CASSQDDRGNQPQHF. In nucleotides, the CDR3 is TGTGCCAGCAGCCAAGATGACAGGGGAAATCAGCCCCAGCATTTT.

This clone was counted a few times. The chain couples TRBV5-6 to TRBJ1-2; 7 bases are a match to TRBD1. The CDR3 consists of 15 residues. J lost 8 bases, V lost 5 bases, and 15 bases had no gene match. Germline CDR1 SGHDT, CDR2 YYEEEE. The CDR3 spells CASRPRLTGLGGYTF. The CDR3 nucleotides read TGTGCCAGCAGACCTCGACTGACAGGGCTAGGGGGCTACACCTTC.

The chain recombines TRBV2 with TRBJ1-2; tentatively, D is TRBD1 (6 bases). Germline V CDR1 and CDR2: SNHLY, FYNNEI. Deletions cut 6 bases from V and 4 bases from J, with 9 bases between. The CDR3 sequence is 12 residues long. The CDR3 DNA reads as TGTGCCAGCAGGGACAGACCCTATGGCTACACCTTC. It encodes CASRDRPYGYTF.

V and J are TRBV7-3 and TRBJ2-3; 7 nucleotides line up with TRBD1. The junction had 3 bases not matched to a gene; V was cut back by 3 bases and J by 0 bases. CDR1 is SGHTA, CDR2 FQGTGA, per germline. The CDR3 has 15 residues. The CDR3 loop is CASSFTGASTDTQYF. In DNA form, the CDR3 reads TGTGCCAGCAGCTTTACAGGGGCCAGCACAGATACGCAGTATTTT.

The chain uses TRBV5-1 and TRBJ2-1, with TRBD2 matching 7 bases. The germline V gene has CDR1 SGHRS and CDR2 YFSETQ. The ends lost 3 bases at V and 4 bases at J; junction bases unmatched: 10. CDR3 length equals 16 residues. The CDR3 bases are TGCGCCAGCAGCTCCAGCGGGGCGGGGAAGTACAATGAGCAGTTCTTC. Residues: CASSSSGAGKYNEQFF.

This clone was detected only once. The rearrangement uses TRBV7-9 and TRBJ1-6; TRBD1 is a possible D gene (5 bases). Germline CDR1 reads SEHNR; CDR2 reads FQNEAQ (reference sequence). The CDR3 is 13 residues long. Trimming took 5 bases from V and 10 from J, leaving 12 bases between them. The CDR3 loop reads CASSPGGVSPLHF. Written as DNA, the CDR3 is TGTGCCAGCAGCCCCGGGGGGGTCTCACCCCTCCACTTT.

CDR3: CASSQSPRDEQFF. DNA for the CDR3: TGTGCCAGCAGCCAAAGCCCCAGGGATGAGCAGTTCTTC. J is TRBJ2-1 and V is TRBV4-2; possible D gene TRBD1, 5 bases. In germline, CDR1 is LGHNA, CDR2 YNFKEQ. Trimming stripped 2 bases from V and 8 bases from J, with 10 bases between. The CDR3 contains 13 residues.

This clone came up once. The CDR3 nucleotides read TGTGCCAGTAGTATCGACAGGGTGGTGGAAGGGGCCAACGTCCTGACTTTC. Amino acid sequence: CASSIDRVVEGANVLTF. V is TRBV19 and J is TRBJ2-6; 7 bases fit TRBD1. The CDR3 spans 17 residues. The V and J ends lost 3 bases and 4 bases, in that order; junction bases with no gene match: 9. From germline, CDR1 is LNHDA and CDR2 SQIVND (reference sequence).

CDR3 sequence reads: CASSLAAEYFYGYTF. Here the CDR3 DNA reads TGTGCCAGCAGCTTAGCAGCCGAATACTTCTATGGCTACACCTTC. The V call is TRBV7-9, the J call TRBJ1-2; unclear D gene. In germline, CDR1 is SEHNR, CDR2 FQNEAQ (reference sequence). The CDR3 covers 15 residues. Trimming removed 0 bases from V and 4 bases from J, with 12 bases in between.